The 26 T cell receptor beta chains below all came from one sample that was sequenced in a study of OX40 agonist ivuxolimab in advanced cancers. Method: immunoSEQ multiplex PCR; TCRdb's copy keeps in-frame clones and lacks some. Among approximately 46,000 clones listed, over 70% were seen once. The material sequenced was CD4+ or CD8+ T cells sorted from blood, taken in a trial of the OX40 agonist ivuxolimab. Every receptor here comes from an adult with an advanced solid tumor such as melanoma, head and neck, liver or kidney cancer.

The chain couples TRBV10-3 to TRBJ1-5; the D is unclear. The V and J ends lost 11 bases and 4 bases respectively, with 15 bases between them. There are 13 residues in the CDR3. CDR1 ENHRY and CDR2 SYGVKD come from the germline V gene. This chain's CDR3 is CAASLAGNQPQHF. DNA of the CDR3: TGTGCCGCCTCCCTTGCCGGGAATCAGCCCCAGCATTTT.

This clone was counted between two and nine times. The chain uses TRBV5-4 and TRBJ2-1, with 7 positions matching TRBD1. Trimming at V came to 4 bases and at J to 5 bases, leaving 6 bases not matched to a gene. Germline V CDR1 and CDR2: SGHNT, YYREEE (reference sequence). The CDR3 is 14 residues long. The DNA for the CDR3 is TGTGCCAGCAGCCCGGACGACAGGGACAATGAGCAGTTCTTC. Translation: CASSPDDRDNEQFF.

The chain recombines TRBV5-1 with TRBJ1-6; 7 positions agree with TRBD1. This CDR3 spans 14 amino acids. CDR1 is SGHRS, CDR2 YFSETQ, per germline. The ends lost 5 bases at V and 8 bases at J; junction bases unmatched: 7. As DNA, the CDR3 is TGCGCCAGCAGATCAGGGGGGAAAGATTCACCCCTCCACTTT. It specifies CASRSGGKDSPLHF.

This CDR3 is CASSYGGVVGNEQFF. CDR3 bases: TGTGCCAGCAGTTACGGAGGGGTGGTTGGGAATGAGCAGTTCTTC. The gene calls are TRBV6-5 and TRBJ2-1; tentative D call: TRBD2 (6 bases). The germline V gene encodes CDR1 MNHEY and CDR2 SVGAGI. The germline V and J ends were trimmed by 2 bases and 7 bases, with 15 bases remaining between them. The CDR3 extends over 15 amino acids.

The chain carries TRBV5-6 and TRBJ2-7, with 11 bases identical to TRBD1. The V segment lost 6 bases and the J segment 3 bases; nucleotides outside the gene matches: 11. The germline V gene has CDR1 SGHDT and CDR2 YYEEEE. The CDR3 has 16 amino acids. The CDR3 nucleotides are TGTGCCAGCACCCGGGACAGGGGGACTCACGTCTACGAGCAGTACTTC. It is translated as CASTRDRGTHVYEQYF. The full variable domain, rest sourced from reference TRBV5-6 and TRBJ2-7, is DAGVTQSPTHLIKTRGQQVTLRCSPKSGHDTVSWYQQALGQGPQFIFQYYEEEERQRGNFPDRFSGHQFPNYSSELNVNALLLGDSALYLCASTRDRGTHVYEQYFGPGTRLTVT.

The chain recombines TRBV2 with TRBJ2-7; 7 nucleotides line up with TRBD1. The germline V gene encodes CDR1 SNHLY and CDR2 FYNNEI. This CDR3 is 13 amino acids long. With V trimmed by 11 bases and J by 3 bases, 10 bases remained unmatched. Here the CDR3 DNA reads TGTGCCTCTGGTCGGAGACAGGGCTACGAGCAGTACTTC. Translating gives CASGRRQGYEQYF.

This clone showed up just a few times. The V gene is TRBV10-2, the J gene TRBJ2-5; TRBD2 is a possible D gene (6 bases). This CDR3 is 13 amino acids long. Trimming pared 11 bases from V and 1 base from J, leaving 14 bases between. The germline CDR1 and CDR2 sequences are WSHSY and SAAADI. The CDR3 nucleotides are TGCGCCTGTAGCAGGGAGGTCCAAGAGACCCAGTACTTC. Translation: CACSREVQETQYF.

This sequence joins TRBV4-2 and TRBJ1-1, with D possibly being TRBD1 (5 bases). The CDR3 is 14 amino acids. Trimming pared 0 bases from V and 6 bases from J, leaving 11 bases between. Germline V gene sequence: CDR1 LGHNA, CDR2 YNFKEQ. The CDR3 DNA follows: TGTGCCAGCAGCCAAGACGAGGGGACGGCTGAAGCTTTCTTT. It is translated as CASSQDEGTAEAFF.

J is TRBJ2-7 and V is TRBV7-9; a possible D gene is TRBD1 (5 bases). Trimming removed 2 bases at V and 0 bases at J, with 8 bases between. From germline, CDR1 is SEHNR and CDR2 FQNEAQ (reference sequence). The CDR3 runs 14 residues. CDR3 in DNA: TGTGCCAGCAGCTTACAGGGTTCCTCCTACGAGCAGTACTTC. Its protein is CASSLQGSSYEQYF.

The chain is built from TRBV9 and TRBJ2-1, with D perhaps TRBD2 (6 bases). V gave up 0 bases and J gave up 6 bases, with 16 bases separating them. The CDR3 is 16 amino acids. CDR1 SGDLS and CDR2 YYNGEE come from the germline V gene. CDR3 DNA: TGTGCCAGCAGCGTAGGTCAGGCGGCGGGAAGCAATGAGCAGTTCTTC. Translated: CASSVGQAAGSNEQFF.

This clone was counted a few times. At one end, the junction sequence differs from germline, possibly due to a read error. The V and J genes are TRBV7-2 and TRBJ2-5; 9 nucleotides agree with TRBD2. The germline V gene encodes CDR1 SGHTA and CDR2 FQGNSA. CDR3 length equals 14 residues. Here the CDR3 reads CASSLAGTRETQYF. The CDR3 nucleotides are TGTGCCAGCAGCCTAGCGGGGACTAGAGAGACCCAGTACTTC.

This chain links TRBV5-8 with TRBJ1-1; 12 nucleotides agree with TRBD1. Germline-derived CDR1 and CDR2 are SGHTS and YDEGEE. The CDR3 is made up of 17 amino acids. With V trimmed by 0 bases and J by 3 bases, 6 bases remained unmatched. CDR3 in amino acids: CASSLAFGTGGHTEAFF. The CDR3 bases are TGTGCCAGCAGCTTGGCCTTCGGGACAGGGGGCCACACTGAAGCTTTCTTT.

The chain joins TRBV10-3 to TRBJ1-1; D is possibly TRBD1 (5 bases). Trimming left V 4 bases short and J 5 bases short, with 14 bases between. This CDR3 is 14 amino acids long. CDR1 and CDR2 (germline): ENHRY, SYGVKD. Here the CDR3 reads CAISVRGGDTEAFF. The DNA of the CDR3 is TGTGCCATCAGTGTACGGGGGGGAGATACTGAAGCTTTCTTT.

The chain combines TRBV4-3 with TRBJ2-7, with 10 bases matching TRBD2. Germline V gives CDR1 LGHNA, CDR2 YSLEER. The CDR3 runs to 15 residues. The J segment lost 3 bases and the V segment lost 0 bases, leaving 2 bases of the junction unmatched. The CDR3 spells CASSQDPSGGYEQYF. Written as DNA, the CDR3 is TGCGCCAGCAGCCAAGATCCTAGCGGGGGCTACGAGCAGTACTTC.

This clone was counted once. The chain links TRBV5-4 to TRBJ2-3; either TRBD1 or TRBD2 may fit D (6 bases each). Germline values: CDR1 SGHNT, CDR2 YYREEE (reference sequence). V lost 4 bases to trimming and J lost 2 bases, with 20 bases between them. The CDR3 is made up of 17 amino acids. The CDR3 sequence is CASSPAWGRGLTDTQYF. The CDR3 region has the DNA TGTGCCAGCAGCCCCGCCTGGGGGCGGGGTCTCACAGATACGCAGTATTTT. The full variable domain, in which reference TRBV5-4 and TRBJ2-3 provide the parts outside the CDR3, is ETGVTQSPTHLIKTRGQQVTLRCSSQSGHNTVSWYQQALGQGPQFIFQYYREEENGRGNFPPRFSGLQFPNYSSELNVNALELDDSALYLCASSPAWGRGLTDTQYFGPGTRLTVL.

The V call is TRBV5-1, the J call TRBJ2-5, with a possible D match to TRBD1 (5 bases). The CDR3 has 14 amino acids. The V end was cut by 0 bases, the J end by 2 bases, with 8 bases between. Per the germline V gene, CDR1 is SGHRS and CDR2 is YFSETQ. The CDR3, as DNA: TGCGCCAGCAGCTTGGCCCCAGGGCAAGAGACCCAGTACTTC. This sequence encodes CASSLAPGQETQYF.

This clone was observed once. The gene calls are TRBV9 and TRBJ1-4, with 7 bases fitting TRBD1. CDR1 is SGDLS and CDR2 is YYNGEE in the germline V gene. The length of the CDR3 is 15 residues. V lost 1 base to trimming and J lost 7 bases; unmatched junction nucleotides: 7. CDR3 nucleotide sequence: TGTGCCAGCAGCGTAACTACAGGGGATTTTGAAAAACTGTTTTTT. Amino acids: CASSVTTGDFEKLFF.

The chain is built from TRBV7-9 and TRBJ2-7; 11 bases align to TRBD1. The CDR3 has 15 residues. Trimming removed 7 bases from V and 4 bases from J; junction bases left unmatched: 9. Germline CDR1 reads SEHNR; CDR2 reads FQNEAQ (reference sequence). DNA for the CDR3: TGTGCCAGCACCCTCCGTGGGACAGGGGGTTACGAGCAGTACTTC. Its protein is CASTLRGTGGYEQYF.

The V gene is TRBV5-1, the J gene TRBJ1-3; the D gene is possibly TRBD1 (6 bases). In germline, CDR1 is SGHRS, CDR2 YFSETQ. The CDR3 totals 15 residues. V shed 3 bases and J shed 0 bases, with 10 bases lying between them. Written as DNA, the CDR3 is TGCGCCAGCAGCTCAGGACAGAGCTCTGGAAACACCATATATTTT. It yields the protein CASSSGQSSGNTIYF.

The chain recombines TRBV29-1 with TRBJ2-1; D call uncertain. This CDR3 has 10 residues. Per the germline V gene, CDR1 is SQVTM and CDR2 is ANQGSEA. V was trimmed by 6 bases and J by 4 bases, leaving 4 bases between them. Written as DNA, the CDR3 is TGCAGCGTATTGTACAATGAGCAGTTCTTC. Amino acids: CSVLYNEQFF.

The chain has TRBV19 and TRBJ2-1; D perhaps matches TRBD2 (5 bases). Germline V gives CDR1 LNHDA, CDR2 SQIVND (reference sequence). Trimming removed 8 bases from V and 0 bases from J, with 14 bases in between. The CDR3 is made up of 15 amino acids. The CDR3 DNA sequence: TGTGCCAGTCGACACCCGGGGAGCTCCTACAATGAGCAGTTCTTC. This codes for CASRHPGSSYNEQFF.

This clone has just a few counts. The J gene is TRBJ2-5, the V gene TRBV5-1; 10 bases fit TRBD2. Per germline, CDR1 SGHRS and CDR2 YFSETQ. This CDR3 is built from 15 residues. Trimming took 4 bases from V and 4 from J; bases not matched to a gene: 7. CDR3 coding DNA: TGCGCCAGCAGCCCTTCTCTAGCGGGAGTAGAGACCCAGTACTTC. This gives the protein CASSPSLAGVETQYF.

This clone is a singleton in its sample. V is TRBV7-8 and J is TRBJ2-3, with TRBD2 identical over 13 bases. This CDR3 spans 17 amino acids. V lost 6 bases to trimming and J lost 7 bases; unmatched junction nucleotides: 13. The germline gives CDR1 SGHVS, CDR2 FQNEAQ. The DNA for the CDR3 is TGTGCCAGCAGATCTAAAGAGGGACTAGCGGGATTCTATACGCAGTATTTT. It encodes CASRSKEGLAGFYTQYF.

The rearrangement links TRBV2 to TRBJ2-3; D may be TRBD1 (6 bases). The CDR3 consists of 12 residues. The V gene lost 6 bases and the J gene lost 4 bases, with 8 bases spanning the gap. In germline, CDR1 is SNHLY, CDR2 FYNNEI. CDR3 residues: CASSTGPDTQYF. The CDR3 nucleotides read TGTGCCAGCAGCACAGGGCCAGATACGCAGTATTTT.

This chain links TRBV5-1 with TRBJ2-1; D call uncertain. Germline CDR1 is SGHRS and CDR2 is YFSETQ. This CDR3 contains 13 residues. V was cut by 3 bases and J by 9 bases, with 13 bases left in between. This chain's CDR3 is CASSSELGAEQFF. CDR3 nucleotides: TGCGCCAGCAGCTCGGAACTGGGTGCTGAGCAGTTCTTC.

The chain carries TRBV6-1 and TRBJ1-4; D is unclear. V lost 5 bases, J lost 0 bases, and 7 bases lay in between. The CDR3 consists of 14 residues. Germline assignment: CDR1 MNHNS and CDR2 SASEGT. CDR3 bases: TGTGCCAGCAGTTGGACGGCAACTAATGAAAAACTGTTTTTT. It yields the protein CASSWTATNEKLFF.